The 20 T cell receptor beta chains presented below share a single source sample, sequenced in a study of T cell repertoires in cytomegalovirus infection. TCRdb reanalysed the reads using MiXCR and keeps one entry per CDR3 protein. This sample carries 100,000 to 150,000 distinct CDR3 sequences, over 30% of them seen once, and the ten largest clones take about 53%. Antigens of these TCRs are unknown. Sequences were derived from CD8+ T cells from cultured PBMCs, sampled from culture after CMV antigen stimulation. The receptors shown here come from a human donor in good health (CMV status not recorded). Some clones in this sample may be carry-over from other donors' samples.

The V call is TRBV10-3, the J call TRBJ2-1; D is unclear. The CDR3 length is 13 residues. Looked up from germline, CDR1 is ENHRY and CDR2 is SYGVKD. Trimming pared 1 base from V and 5 bases from J, leaving 6 bases between. CDR3 DNA sequence: TGTGCCATCAGTGAGTACGACAACAATGAGCAGTTCTTC. As protein: CAISEYDNNEQFF.

The rearrangement links TRBV12-3 or TRBV12-4 to TRBJ1-5, with a tentative D call TRBD1 (6 bases). The germline V and J ends were trimmed by 6 bases and 2 bases, with 14 bases remaining between them. This CDR3 contains 15 residues. The DNA of the CDR3 is TGTGCCAGCAGCCCTGTGGGGGGGCGCAATCAGCCCCAGCATTTT. This translates into CASSPVGGRNQPQHF.

The V and J genes are TRBV20-1 and TRBJ2-7; a weak D match, TRBD1 (6 bases). This CDR3 contains 14 residues. Between the trimmed V and J ends, which lost 0 bases and 6 bases, there was a span of 15 bases. The germline CDR1 and CDR2 sequences are DFQATT and SNEGSKA (reference sequence). This CDR3 reads CSARDPGVIREQYF. The CDR3 DNA reads as TGCAGTGCTAGAGATCCAGGGGTTATACGCGAGCAGTACTTC.

The chain recombines TRBV12-5 with TRBJ2-2; no firm D call. The V end lost 5 bases, the J end lost 0 bases, and 22 bases lay between the germline ends. The CDR3 length is 19 residues. Germline lookup yields CDR1 LGHNT and CDR2 FRNRAP. CDR3 DNA sequence: TGTGCTAGTGGTCCTCCGAGTCGTACCCGGATTCCGAACACCGGGGAGCTGTTTTTT. Protein product: CASGPPSRTRIPNTGELFF.

This clonotype was picked up many times. This rearrangement joins TRBV7-2 to TRBJ1-6; 7 nucleotides align to TRBD1. The J segment lost 9 bases and the V segment lost 5 bases, leaving 7 bases of the junction unmatched. The germline gives CDR1 SGHTA, CDR2 FQGNSA. CDR3 length: 14 amino acids. The CDR3: CASSPDRVASPLHF. In DNA, the CDR3 is TGTGCCAGCAGCCCCGACAGGGTCGCTTCACCCCTCCACTTT. Full variable domain (missing parts from reference TRBV7-2 and TRBJ1-6): GAGVSQSPSNKVTEKGKDVELRCDPISGHTALYWYRQSLGQGLEFLIYFQGNSAPDKSGLPSDRFSAERTGGSVSTLTIQRTQQEDSAVYLCASSPDRVASPLHFGNGTRLTVT.

J is TRBJ2-3 and V is TRBV7-2; 9 bases line up with TRBD2. The CDR3 has 15 residues. Germline V lookup: CDR1 SGHTA, CDR2 FQGNSA. The V gene end was trimmed by 5 bases and the J gene end by 1 base; junction bases not matched to a gene: 4. The CDR3 region is CASSTRGGGTDTQYF. DNA for the CDR3: TGTGCCAGCAGCACGCGGGGGGGGGGCACAGATACGCAGTATTTT.

In DNA form, the CDR3 reads TGTGCCAGCAGCTTAGAAGGTCGGAGCAGTTCCTACGAGCAGTACTTC. Translated, it gives CASSLEGRSSSYEQYF. The V and J genes are TRBV11-2 and TRBJ2-7; D not resolved. V dropped 0 bases and J dropped 1 base, with 13 bases sitting between them. The CDR3 length is 16 residues. CDR1 and CDR2 (germline): SGHAT, FQNNGV.

The chain has TRBV4-3 and TRBJ2-7; D is unresolved. The germline V gene encodes CDR1 LGHNA and CDR2 YSLEER. This CDR3 region has 15 residues. V was trimmed by 0 bases and J by 2 bases, leaving 11 bases between them. DNA for the CDR3: TGCGCCAGCAGCCAAGACGAGAACACCCCCTACGAGCAGTACTTC. Translated, it gives CASSQDENTPYEQYF.

This clonotype was seen repeatedly, ten times or more. V and J are TRBV7-2 and TRBJ2-7; 14 nucleotides match TRBD2. After removal of 5 bases from V and 4 bases from J, the junction contained 7 bases not matched to a gene. Looked up from germline, CDR1 is SGHTA and CDR2 is FQGNSA. This CDR3 is 16 amino acids long. CDR3 in amino acids: CASSVTTSGGAYEQYF. CDR3 nucleotides: TGTGCCAGCAGCGTGACGACTAGCGGGGGGGCGTACGAGCAGTACTTC.

The CDR3 nucleotides are TGTGCCAGCCGATTGACGGGACACATGAACACTGAAGCTTTCTTT. Protein product: CASRLTGHMNTEAFF. The J gene is TRBJ1-1, the V gene TRBV2; tentative D call: TRBD1 (6 bases). CDR1 and CDR2 from the germline V gene are SNHLY and FYNNEI. V dropped 8 bases and J dropped 0 bases, with 16 bases sitting between them. This CDR3 is built from 15 residues.

The V gene is TRBV12-3 or TRBV12-4, the J gene TRBJ2-5, with TRBD2 as a possible D gene (7 bases). Deletions cut 6 bases from V and 4 bases from J, with 18 bases between. This CDR3 comprises 15 residues. CDR3 protein: CASSPQGGGGETQYF. The CDR3 DNA follows: TGTGCCAGCAGCCCACAAGGGGGAGGGGGAGAGACCCAGTACTTC.

This chain joins TRBV4-2 and TRBJ2-5; D ambiguous. V was cut by 1 base and J by 4 bases, with 10 bases left in between. The CDR3 is 14 residues long. Per germline, CDR1 LGHNA and CDR2 YNFKEQ. The CDR3 reads CASSQGKGGETQYF. The DNA for the CDR3 is TGTGCCAGCAGCCAAGGAAAGGGCGGAGAGACCCAGTACTTC.

The sample holds many counts of this clonotype. This chain joins TRBV12-3 or TRBV12-4 and TRBJ1-1, with D possibly being TRBD1 (5 bases). The V end was cut by 6 bases, the J end by 0 bases, with 14 bases between. The CDR3 spans 15 residues. The CDR3 loop is CASSSLGTVNTEAFF. In DNA, the CDR3 is TGTGCCAGCAGCTCCCTCGGGACGGTGAACACTGAAGCTTTCTTT.

The rearrangement uses TRBV19 and TRBJ2-7; D may be TRBD1 or TRBD2 (5 bases each). CDR3 length equals 14 residues. The germline V gene encodes CDR1 LNHDA and CDR2 SQIVND (reference sequence). The germline V and J ends were trimmed by 1 base and 1 base, with 8 bases remaining between them. The CDR3 loop reads CASSIAWGSYEQYF. CDR3 in DNA: TGTGCCAGTAGTATAGCATGGGGGTCCTACGAGCAGTACTTC.

V and J are TRBV12-3 or TRBV12-4 and TRBJ1-6; no clear D gene. The CDR3 covers 13 residues. Trimming shortened V by 5 bases and J by 13 bases, and 15 bases separated the two germline ends. CDR3 in amino acids: CASSTSGSFPLHF. The CDR3 DNA follows: TGTGCCAGCAGTACCTCGGGGTCTTTCCCCCTCCACTTT.

The table lists this clonotype with many counts. This chain connects TRBV19 to TRBJ2-5; maybe TRBD1 (6 bases). The CDR3 is 15 amino acids. Germline CDR1 and CDR2: LNHDA and SQIVND (reference sequence). Trimming took off 8 bases at V and 1 base at J, with 17 bases between the two ends. The CDR3 reads CASRPIGQTQETQYF. The CDR3 DNA reads as TGTGCCAGTCGACCGATTGGACAGACCCAAGAGACCCAGTACTTC.

This rearrangement joins TRBV28 to TRBJ2-5; 7 nucleotides line up with TRBD1. From germline, CDR1 is MDHEN and CDR2 SYDVKM. CDR3 length equals 16 residues. J lost 4 bases, V lost 3 bases, and 11 bases had no gene match. CDR3 in amino acids: CASSFFGGQDGETQYF. As DNA, the CDR3 is TGTGCCAGCAGTTTTTTCGGCGGACAGGATGGAGAGACCCAGTACTTC.

Only a few counts were recorded for this clonotype. The chain has TRBV28 and TRBJ2-7; unclear D gene. CDR3 length: 13 amino acids. Germline V lookup: CDR1 MDHEN, CDR2 SYDVKM. Trimming stripped 3 bases from V and 2 bases from J, with 8 bases between. In DNA, the CDR3 is TGTGCCAGCAGTTTGGGCAGCACCTACGAGCAGTACTTC. This translates into CASSLGSTYEQYF. The full variable domain, with the rest looked up from reference TRBV28 and TRBJ2-7, is DVKVTQSSRYLVKRTGEKVFLECVQDMDHENMFWYRQDPGLGLRLIYFSYDVKMKEKGDIPEGYSVSREKKERFSLILESASTNQTSMYLCASSLGSTYEQYFGPGTRLTVT.

This clonotype has a handful of counts. The rearrangement uses TRBV7-9 and TRBJ2-7; D could derive from TRBD1 or TRBD2 (5 bases each). This CDR3 comprises 16 residues. V was shortened by 3 bases and J by 0 bases, with 15 bases between the two germline ends. The germline CDR1 and CDR2 sequences are SEHNR and FQNEAQ (reference sequence). CDR3 nucleotide sequence: TGTGCCAGCAGCTTTGGGGTCGGGACCGACTCCTACGAGCAGTACTTC. The encoded protein is CASSFGVGTDSYEQYF.

The V and J genes are TRBV2 and TRBJ2-4; maybe TRBD1 (6 bases). The CDR3 is made up of 13 amino acids. V was shortened by 3 bases and J by 9 bases, with 12 bases between the two germline ends. Germline values: CDR1 SNHLY, CDR2 FYNNEI. CDR3 DNA sequence: TGTGCCAGCAGTGACAGGGGATTAGGCATTCAGTACTTC. This translates into CASSDRGLGIQYF.